This T cell receptor beta chain stems from a study of blood T cells in healthy people across ages. CDR1 is MNHNS and CDR2 is SASEGT in the germline V gene. V gave up 8 bases and J gave up 6 bases; unmatched junction bases: 15. This CDR3 region has 16 residues. Study-wide results and caveats: Strongly correlated with naive T cell percentage was TCR beta diversity.

It was with a sample-barcoded 5' primer and a J-beta primer mix that a second PCR of about 6 to 12 cycles was run. Each cDNA molecule was tagged by a template-switch adaptor with 12 random nucleotides. TCRdb re-derived calls from the 5' RACE reads in MiXCR, one entry per CDR3 protein. The sample gives a few hundred thousand distinct CDR3 sequences, about 27% of which show up once; roughly 3.5% is in the top ten. To note about this clonotype: No antigen is known for it.

The same data also went into a second study, on T cells of mothers and their children. As that report states: Mothers and children who were related shared slightly more overlap than unrelated pairs, but not significantly more.

The genes are TRBV6-1 and TRBJ2-1; TRBD2 matches at 8 bases. The specimen sequenced was blood. The receptor comes from a boy aged 2 to 10 in good health. In nucleotides, the CDR3 is TGTGCCAGCCGCGGGTTGGGAGCGGGAGAGGGCAATGAGCAGTTCTTC. Its translation: CASRGLGAGEGNEQFF.